The T cell receptor beta chain described here comes from a study of T cell responses to AZD1222 COVID-19 vaccine. Study-level background: Timing groups of about 4 and about 12 weeks for second doses were pooled. Overall study findings and caveats: Spike-specific TCRs gained breadth and depth after people received two AZD1222 doses.

Generated by immunoSEQ multiplex PCR, the TCRdb table keeps only in-frame clones and is missing some. The sample contains 75,000 to 95,000 clones, roughly 85% of which appear only once. The CDR3 contains 13 residues. V lost 3 bases to trimming and J lost 1 base, with 4 bases between them. Germline V gene data show CDR1 as LGHNA and CDR2 as YNFKEQ. As to this clone: Its antigen remains unknown.

The chain couples TRBV4-2 to TRBJ1-5; D ambiguous. The input for sequencing was peripheral blood, taken on day 0 of AZD1222 vaccination. This receptor was obtained from an adult in good health. The CDR3 loop reads CASSQGSNQPQHF. The CDR3 nucleotides read TGTGCCAGCAGCCAGGGGAGCAATCAGCCCCAGCATTTT.